Below are 25 T cell receptor beta chains sequenced from a single sample in a study of T-cell memory formation after mild COVID-19. TCRdb passed the 5' RACE reads through MiXCR, listing each CDR3 protein once. The sample holds 580,000 or so distinct CDR3 sequences; around 16% are singletons and the top ten take roughly 8%. Sequences were obtained from PBMCs or a T cell subset sorted from them (not recorded which). These receptors were obtained from an adult woman who had mild COVID-19 (a few samples of this study predate the infection). Cell type and time point are not known.

The gene calls are TRBV6-6 and TRBJ2-7; 7 nucleotides match TRBD1. The germline V gene has CDR1 MNHNY and CDR2 SVGAGI (reference sequence). This CDR3 contains 16 residues. With V trimmed by 2 bases and J by 2 bases, 9 bases remained unmatched. CDR3 residues: CASSYEDRQGPYEQYF. CDR3 nucleotides: TGTGCCAGCAGTTACGAGGACAGGCAGGGACCCTACGAGCAGTACTTC.

The chain carries TRBV12-3 or TRBV12-4 and TRBJ2-5; 8 bases fit TRBD2. The CDR3 sequence is 15 residues long. With V trimmed by 5 bases and J by 2 bases, 7 bases remained unmatched. The CDR3 DNA is TGTGCCAGCAGTGTGACTAGCGTGGGACAAGAGACCCAGTACTTC. The encoded protein is CASSVTSVGQETQYF.

This clonotype was seen more than once but under ten times. The chain couples TRBV7-9 to TRBJ1-2, with TRBD1 matching over 7 bases. Looked up from germline, CDR1 is SEHNR and CDR2 is FQNEAQ (reference sequence). With 2 bases clipped from V and 0 bases from J, the junction kept 3 bases outside the gene matches. The CDR3 spans 15 residues. CDR3 loop: CASSLQGTANYGYTF. The CDR3 DNA is TGTGCCAGCAGCTTACAAGGGACAGCTAACTATGGCTACACCTTC.

This clonotype occurred a few times. J is TRBJ1-5 and V is TRBV4-1; weak D call: TRBD1 (5 bases). The length of the CDR3 is 17 residues. V was clipped by 2 bases and J by 2 bases, with 16 bases between them. Germline values: CDR1 MGHRA, CDR2 YSYEKL. CDR3 DNA: TGCGCCAGCAGCCAAAACTCCGGGGCTAGGGGCAATCAGCCCCAGCATTTT. Encoded protein: CASSQNSGARGNQPQHF.

This clonotype has just a few counts. The chain couples TRBV19 to TRBJ1-1, with 9 positions matching TRBD1. The CDR3 is made up of 15 amino acids. V gave up 4 bases and J gave up 4 bases; unmatched junction bases: 7. Germline V CDR1 and CDR2: LNHDA, SQIVND (reference sequence). The CDR3 DNA is TGTGCCAGTAGTAAGCTGGGACAGGGTTCCACTGAAGCTTTCTTT. This sequence encodes CASSKLGQGSTEAFF.

There are many counts of this clonotype. The chain uses TRBV5-5 and TRBJ2-2; 9 nucleotides align to TRBD1. Losses at the gene ends were 4 bases for V and 4 bases for J; bases not matched to a gene: 5. The CDR3 extends over 15 amino acids. Germline V gene data show CDR1 as SGHKS and CDR2 as YYEKEE (reference sequence). In DNA, the CDR3 is TGTGCCAGCAGCGTGGGACAGGGATTCACCGGGGAGCTGTTTTTT. Translated: CASSVGQGFTGELFF.

The chain is built from TRBV29-1 and TRBJ1-2; TRBD1 is a possible D gene (5 bases). CDR3 size: 13 residues. Germline V gives CDR1 SQVTM, CDR2 ANQGSEA. Trimming cost V 7 bases and J 5 bases, with 17 bases left between them. The CDR3 loop is CSGVVGGHYGYTF. For the CDR3, the DNA is TGCAGCGGAGTCGTGGGGGGTCATTATGGCTACACCTTC.

V usage is TRBV12-3 or TRBV12-4 and J usage is TRBJ2-2; D uncertain. This CDR3 region has 15 residues. V was trimmed by 7 bases and J by 2 bases, leaving 14 bases between them. The CDR3 protein is CASTLEHLNTGELFF. The DNA of the CDR3 is TGTGCCAGCACCCTCGAACACCTCAACACCGGGGAGCTGTTTTTT.

This clonotype has a count of ten or more. J is TRBJ2-1 and V is TRBV7-9; tentatively, D is TRBD1 or TRBD2 (5 bases each). This CDR3 contains 13 residues. The ends were cut back, 1 base at V and 6 bases at J, with 7 bases in the middle. In germline, CDR1 is SEHNR, CDR2 FQNEAQ (reference sequence). CDR3 loop: CASSLGGSNEQFF. DNA of the CDR3: TGTGCCAGCAGCTTAGGGGGGAGCAATGAGCAGTTCTTC.

This clonotype was seen only a few times. The junction departs from the called germline gene at one end, perhaps through a read error. The chain carries TRBV5-1 and TRBJ2-7; D may be TRBD1 (6 bases). This CDR3 comprises 13 residues. Germline lookup yields CDR1 SGHRS and CDR2 YFSETQ. CDR3 coding DNA: TGCGCCAGCAGCAGCCAACAGGGAGCCGGTTGGGACTTC. It is translated as CASSSQQGAGWDF.

This clonotype was counted between two and nine times. The rearrangement links TRBV20-1 to TRBJ1-5; D is unresolved. Trimming cost V 5 bases and J 1 base, with 12 bases left between them. The germline V gene has CDR1 DFQATT and CDR2 SNEGSKA (reference sequence). The length of the CDR3 is 14 residues. CDR3 nucleotides: TGCAGTGCTCCTCAGGCCAGCAGCAATCAGCCCCAGCATTTT. This sequence encodes CSAPQASSNQPQHF.

There are a few counts of this clonotype. The chain is built from TRBV11-2 and TRBJ1-1; D is unclear. The ends were cut back, 4 bases at V and 4 bases at J, with 16 bases in the middle. The germline CDR1 and CDR2 sequences are SGHAT and FQNNGV. The CDR3 covers 15 residues. CDR3 coding DNA: TGTGCCAGCAGCTCCACCCGTGGGAAGGGCACTGAAGCTTTCTTT. It is translated as CASSSTRGKGTEAFF. Filled out from reference TRBV11-2 and TRBJ1-1, the complete variable domain reads EAGVAQSPRYKIIEKRQSVAFWCNPISGHATLYWYQQILGQGPKLLIQFQNNGVVDDSQLPKDRFSAERLKGVDSTLKIQPAKLEDSAVYLCASSSTRGKGTEAFFGQGTRLTVV.

The rearrangement joins TRBV11-2 to TRBJ2-3; no clear D gene. CDR3 size: 12 residues. The V gene lost 6 bases and the J gene lost 5 bases, with 9 bases spanning the gap. Germline values: CDR1 SGHAT, CDR2 FQNNGV. The CDR3 is CASSFDGDTQYF. The CDR3 nucleotides are TGTGCCAGCAGTTTCGATGGAGATACGCAGTATTTT.

CDR3 loop: CASTLRGIGSPLHF. CDR3 DNA sequence: TGTGCCAGCACCTTAAGGGGGATTGGGTCACCCCTCCACTTT. V and J are TRBV12-3 or TRBV12-4 and TRBJ1-6, with a weak D call TRBD1 (6 bases). This CDR3 region has 14 residues. The germline V and J ends were trimmed by 7 bases and 10 bases, with 17 bases remaining between them.

The chain is built from TRBV4-1 and TRBJ1-2; 10 nucleotides match TRBD1. The CDR3 is 16 amino acids. The junction had 13 bases not matched to a gene; V was cut back by 6 bases and J by 6 bases. Germline-derived CDR1 and CDR2 are MGHRA and YSYEKL. The CDR3 DNA reads TGCGCCAGCAGACTCCCGGGACAGGGGATCCGGAATGGCTACACCTTC. Translating it yields CASRLPGQGIRNGYTF.

The V gene is TRBV25-1, the J gene TRBJ1-1; 9 bases align to TRBD1. Trimming removed 4 bases from V and 5 bases from J; junction bases left unmatched: 11. Germline values: CDR1 MGHDK, CDR2 SYGVNS. The CDR3 is 16 residues long. The CDR3 DNA follows: TGTGCCAGCAGTGGAGGCCGACAGGGGGTAGGGACTGAAGCTTTCTTT. Its protein is CASSGGRQGVGTEAFF.

The table lists this clonotype with a few counts. The J gene is TRBJ2-1, the V gene TRBV7-9; TRBD2 aligns across 11 bases. Germline V gene data show CDR1 as SEHNR and CDR2 as FQNEAQ (reference sequence). The CDR3 loop spans 17 amino acids. Trimming removed 1 base from V and 0 bases from J; junction bases left unmatched: 2. The CDR3 here is CASSLETSGNSYNEQFF. CDR3 in DNA: TGTGCCAGCAGCTTAGAGACTAGCGGGAACTCCTACAATGAGCAGTTCTTC.

In this sample, this clonotype turned up many times. This chain connects TRBV7-9 to TRBJ2-1; D unresolved. There are 13 residues in the CDR3. V dropped 1 base and J dropped 5 bases, with 6 bases sitting between them. The germline CDR1 and CDR2 sequences are SEHNR and FQNEAQ (reference sequence). CDR3 loop: CASSLGDDNEQFF. CDR3 nucleotides: TGTGCCAGCAGCTTAGGTGACGACAATGAGCAGTTCTTC.

This rearrangement joins TRBV20-1 to TRBJ2-1; possible D gene TRBD2, 6 bases. Per the germline V gene, CDR1 is DFQATT and CDR2 is SNEGSKA (reference sequence). The CDR3 has 16 residues. Trimming cost V 1 base and J 3 bases, with 16 bases left between them. The CDR3 loop reads CSARAPGLVLYNEQFF. CDR3 DNA sequence: TGCAGTGCTAGAGCCCCGGGACTCGTCCTCTACAATGAGCAGTTCTTC.

The V call is TRBV29-1, the J call TRBJ1-2; D is perhaps TRBD1 (6 bases). Germline V gene lookup returns CDR1 SQVTM and CDR2 ANQGSEA. V shed 3 bases and J shed 5 bases, with 16 bases lying between them. The length of the CDR3 is 14 residues. CDR3: CSVENWGTSYGYTF. The CDR3 DNA is TGCAGCGTTGAGAACTGGGGGACAAGTTATGGCTACACCTTC.

The J gene is TRBJ2-4, the V gene TRBV18; either TRBD1 or TRBD2 may fit D (5 bases each). Germline CDR1 KGHSH, CDR2 LQKENI. CDR3 size: 15 residues. Trimming stripped 6 bases from V and 0 bases from J, with 12 bases between. The CDR3: CASSPSGTAKNIQYF. The CDR3 nucleotides are TGTGCCAGCTCTCCCTCCGGGACAGCCAAAAACATTCAGTACTTC. Full variable domain (remainder filled in from reference TRBV18 and TRBJ2-4): NAGVMQNPRHLVRRRGQEARLRCSPMKGHSHVYWYRQLPEEGLKFMVYLQKENIIDESGMPKERFSAEFPKEGPSILRIQQVVRGDSAAYFCASSPSGTAKNIQYFGAGTRLSVL.

This chain connects TRBV7-2 to TRBJ1-6; D is uncertain. CDR1 is SGHTA and CDR2 is FQGNSA in the germline V gene. V lost 4 bases to trimming and J lost 8 bases, with 15 bases between them. This CDR3 contains 15 residues. CDR3 nucleotide sequence: TGTGCCAGCAGCTCCCGGGGTTGGGGTGATTCACCCCTCCACTTT. As protein: CASSSRGWGDSPLHF.

This clonotype came up a few times. The V and J genes are TRBV24-1 and TRBJ1-1, with no clear D. Germline V gene lookup returns CDR1 KGHDR and CDR2 SFDVKD. The CDR3 is made up of 13 amino acids. The V end lost 3 bases, the J end lost 0 bases, and 4 bases lay between the germline ends. The CDR3 DNA reads as TGTGCCACCAGTGATGAGGTGAACACTGAAGCTTTCTTT. Translation: CATSDEVNTEAFF.

This clonotype was picked up a small number of times. The chain joins TRBV11-2 to TRBJ2-1; 10 bases match TRBD1. J was trimmed by 4 bases and V by 5 bases; bases with no gene match: 8. Germline CDR1 SGHAT, CDR2 FQNNGV. The length of the CDR3 is 16 residues. CDR3: CASSRPRDRGYNEQFF. The CDR3 DNA reads as TGTGCCAGCAGCCGCCCCCGGGACAGGGGTTACAATGAGCAGTTCTTC.

The genes are TRBV20-1 and TRBJ1-1; 7 bases map to TRBD1. CDR1 and CDR2 from the germline V gene are DFQATT and SNEGSKA (reference sequence). The CDR3 sequence is 15 residues long. J gave up 1 base and V 2 bases, and 7 bases lay outside the gene matches. The CDR3 here is CSARKGRQGNTEAFF. In DNA, the CDR3 is TGCAGTGCTAGAAAAGGTAGACAGGGGAACACTGAAGCTTTCTTT.